These 23 T cell receptor beta chains were all obtained from the same sample, sequenced in a study of a mutant IDH1 vaccine in newly diagnosed glioma. Libraries were prepared by immunoSEQ multiplex PCR; TCRdb keeps only in-frame clonotypes and omits some of them. The sample shows more than 25,000 clones, around 77% of them seen only once. No antigen has been identified for these receptors. The time point was: week 35, safety follow-up. One vaccine dose held 300 ug of mutant IDH1 20-mer peptide and came with topical imiquimod. The input for sequencing was PBMCs, taken from a glioma patient whose treatment included an IDH1 peptide vaccine. The source of these receptors is a woman in her 30s with glioma. Some clones in this sample may be carry-over from other donors' samples.

This clone was seen a few times. The chain links TRBV7-6 to TRBJ2-7, with TRBD1 as a possible D gene (5 bases). Germline CDR1 is SGHVS and CDR2 is FNYEAQ. V lost 1 base and J 0 bases, leaving 13 bases between the germline ends. This CDR3 contains 16 residues. The CDR3 region is CASSLGQPKSSYEQYF. DNA for the CDR3: TGTGCCAGCAGCTTAGGACAGCCTAAGAGCTCCTACGAGCAGTACTTC.

This clone was picked up one time. This sequence joins TRBV29-1 and TRBJ2-1, with no clear D. The CDR3 loop spans 13 amino acids. CDR1 and CDR2 (germline): SQVTM, ANQGSEA. The V gene lost 0 bases and the J gene lost 8 bases, with 11 bases spanning the gap. This CDR3 is CSVEDRIVYEQFF. CDR3 DNA: TGCAGCGTTGAAGATCGGATAGTCTATGAGCAGTTCTTC.

This clone came up a few times. The chain couples TRBV30 to TRBJ1-1; no reliable D call. This CDR3 is 13 amino acids long. The V gene's germline CDR1 is GTSNPN and CDR2 SVGIG (reference sequence). The V and J ends lost 7 bases and 2 bases respectively, with 14 bases between them. Here the CDR3 DNA reads TGTGCCTCCCTTCCCACGGGTAACACTGAAGCTTTCTTT. It is translated as CASLPTGNTEAFF.

The chain recombines TRBV27 with TRBJ2-7; a weak D match, TRBD1 (5 bases). This CDR3 comprises 13 residues. Per the germline V gene, CDR1 is MNHEY and CDR2 is SMNVEV (reference sequence). The V gene lost 4 bases and the J gene lost 4 bases, with 11 bases spanning the gap. CDR3 coding DNA: TGTGCCAGCAGTTCCGCCCCAGGGTACGAGCAGTACTTC. Translation gives CASSSAPGYEQYF.

This clone was detected a few times. The CDR3 sequence: CASSRGGSDTQYF. The DNA of the CDR3 is TGTGCCAGCAGCCGGGGGGGGTCAGATACGCAGTATTTT. This chain links TRBV4-2 with TRBJ2-3, with 7 bases that match TRBD2. With V trimmed by 4 bases and J by 4 bases, 2 bases remained unmatched. From germline, CDR1 is LGHNA and CDR2 YNFKEQ. The CDR3 has 13 amino acids.

The rearrangement uses TRBV4-1 and TRBJ2-7; D might be TRBD2 (5 bases). Deletions cut 4 bases from V and 7 bases from J, with 14 bases between. Per germline, CDR1 MGHRA and CDR2 YSYEKL. The CDR3 has 13 amino acids. The CDR3 protein is CASSLLLGLEQYF. In DNA form, the CDR3 reads TGCGCCAGCAGCCTATTACTAGGGCTAGAGCAGTACTTC.

This clone appeared a few times. CDR3 in DNA: TGTGCCTCAAAGGGGGGGGTAACCTCCTACAATGAGCAGTTCTTC. Amino acid sequence: CASKGGVTSYNEQFF. The chain couples TRBV13 to TRBJ2-1, with TRBD2 as a possible D gene (7 bases). Germline loops: CDR1 PRHDT, CDR2 FYEKMQ (reference sequence). The CDR3 runs to 15 residues. V dropped 11 bases and J dropped 0 bases, with 17 bases sitting between them.

The chain carries TRBV6-1 and TRBJ2-2, with D perhaps TRBD2 (5 bases). Germline V gene lookup returns CDR1 MNHNS and CDR2 SASEGT. V lost 8 bases, J lost 7 bases, and 11 bases lay in between. The CDR3 is 12 amino acids. This chain's CDR3 is CASWVGSGELFF. DNA for the CDR3: TGTGCCAGCTGGGTGGGGAGCGGGGAGCTGTTTTTT.

The gene calls are TRBV30 and TRBJ2-5; D remains ambiguous. Trimming cost V 5 bases and J 6 bases, with 10 bases left between them. The V gene's germline CDR1 is GTSNPN and CDR2 SVGIG (reference sequence). The CDR3 has 11 amino acids. CDR3 DNA: TGTGCCTGGGAGTTGGGGAAGACCCAGTACTTC. It translates to CAWELGKTQYF.

The chain recombines TRBV10-2 with TRBJ2-7; no firm D call. Trimming took 5 bases from V and 3 from J, leaving 5 bases between them. The germline V gene has CDR1 WSHSY and CDR2 SAAADI. The CDR3 consists of 11 residues. CDR3 nucleotide sequence: TGCGCCAGCAGTCCTTACTACGAGCAGTACTTC. The encoded protein is CASSPYYEQYF.

This chain links TRBV19 with TRBJ1-1; 7 bases map to TRBD1. There are 15 residues in the CDR3. The germline CDR1 and CDR2 sequences are LNHDA and SQIVND (reference sequence). V shed 7 bases and J 1 base; nucleotides not matched to a gene: 9. DNA of the CDR3: TGTGCCAGTACACGGAGCCGGACAGGGAACACTGAAGCTTTCTTT. Translation gives CASTRSRTGNTEAFF.

The chain couples TRBV21-1 to TRBJ2-7; the table's D gene call, TRBD2, was not cross checked with the DNA. TRBV21-1 is noted as a pseudogene. This CDR3 comprises 13 residues. This chain's CDR3 is CASNLRATYEQYF. Written as DNA, the CDR3 is TGTGCCAGCAACTTACGAGCTACCTACGAGCAGTACTTC.

This chain connects TRBV25-1 to TRBJ1-2, with TRBD1 matching 9 bases. With V trimmed by 4 bases and J by 8 bases, 5 bases remained unmatched. The CDR3 covers 13 residues. Germline-derived CDR1 and CDR2 are MGHDK and SYGVNS. Here the CDR3 DNA reads TGTGCCAGCAGTGTACAGGGGGCACGAGGCTACACCTTC. Translation gives CASSVQGARGYTF.

Of note for this clone: Being one base from a much bigger clone, this may be a read error. Other DNA sequences from this sample encode an identical CDR3 as well. The chain combines TRBV29-1 with TRBJ1-2; possible D gene TRBD1, 6 bases. V was pared by 7 bases and J by 10 bases, with 19 bases between. This CDR3 region has 12 residues. The V gene's germline CDR1 is SQVTM and CDR2 ANQGSEA. CDR3: CSARGAPRDYTF. The DNA for the CDR3 is TGCAGCGCTAGGGGGGCCCCGCGAGACTACACCTTC.

This sequence joins TRBV19 and TRBJ1-1; weak D call: TRBD1 (5 bases). The CDR3 runs 15 residues. V gave up 4 bases and J gave up 3 bases, with 15 bases separating them. CDR1 is LNHDA, CDR2 SQIVND, per germline (reference sequence). CDR3 amino acids: CASSTFGGWDTEAFF. Written as DNA, the CDR3 is TGTGCCAGTAGTACTTTCGGGGGGTGGGACACTGAAGCTTTCTTT.

The chain is built from TRBV19 and TRBJ2-3; 9 positions agree with TRBD2. The V gene's germline CDR1 is LNHDA and CDR2 SQIVND (reference sequence). The J segment lost 2 bases and the V segment lost 3 bases, leaving 3 bases of the junction unmatched. The CDR3 totals 15 residues. In DNA form, the CDR3 reads TGTGCCAGTAGTATTGCTAGCGGGAACACAGATACGCAGTATTTT. Translated, it gives CASSIASGNTDTQYF. The full variable domain, rest sourced from reference TRBV19 and TRBJ2-3, is DGGITQSPKYLFRKEGQNVTLSCEQNLNHDAMYWYRQDPGQGLRLIYYSQIVNDFQKGDIAEGYSVSREKKESFPLTVTSAQKNPTAFYLCASSIASGNTDTQYFGPGTRLTVL.

The chain is built from TRBV4-1 and TRBJ1-4; no definite D call. V shed 0 bases and J shed 3 bases, with 11 bases lying between them. Germline V gives CDR1 MGHRA, CDR2 YSYEKL. The CDR3 extends over 16 amino acids. This CDR3 reads CASSQDPPRANEKLFF. CDR3 sequence (DNA): TGCGCCAGCAGCCAAGATCCCCCGCGAGCTAATGAAAAACTGTTTTTT.

The chain uses TRBV7-9 and TRBJ2-7; no firm D call. Germline CDR1 reads SEHNR; CDR2 reads FQNEAQ (reference sequence). The germline V and J ends were trimmed by 5 bases and 3 bases, with 14 bases remaining between them. The CDR3 has 14 residues. The CDR3 region is CASSDFFHNYEQYF. The CDR3 nucleotides read TGTGCCAGCAGCGACTTTTTTCACAACTACGAGCAGTACTTC. The variable domain in full, completed from reference TRBV7-9 and TRBJ2-7, reads DTGVSQNPRHKITKRGQNVTFRCDPISEHNRLYWYRQTLGQGPEFLTYFQNEAQLEKSRLLSDRFSAERPKGSFSTLEIQRTEQGDSAMYLCASSDFFHNYEQYFGPGTRLTVT.

The chain combines TRBV29-1 with TRBJ2-1; 10 bases map to TRBD2. Per the germline V gene, CDR1 is SQVTM and CDR2 is ANQGSEA. This CDR3 has 14 amino acids. Losses at the gene ends were 5 bases for V and 3 bases for J; bases not matched to a gene: 4. The CDR3 protein is CSVSGGGLYNEQFF. CDR3 in DNA: TGCAGCGTTAGCGGGGGGGGCCTCTACAATGAGCAGTTCTTC.

V usage is TRBV5-4 and J usage is TRBJ1-3; perhaps TRBD1 as D (5 bases). V dropped 5 bases and J dropped 4 bases, with 13 bases sitting between them. The CDR3 runs to 14 residues. Germline CDR1 SGHNT, CDR2 YYREEE (reference sequence). As DNA, the CDR3 is TGTGCCAGCAGGGAAGGGGCGCGAGGAAACACCATATATTTT. It encodes CASREGARGNTIYF.

V and J are TRBV19 and TRBJ1-2, with D possibly being TRBD1 (5 bases). The V gene's germline CDR1 is LNHDA and CDR2 SQIVND (reference sequence). Trimming stripped 1 base from V and 3 bases from J, with 12 bases between. CDR3 length: 15 residues. The CDR3 protein is CASSIAGIGDYGYTF. The CDR3 DNA reads TGTGCCAGTAGTATAGCGGGGATAGGGGACTATGGCTACACCTTC.

This chain connects TRBV28 to TRBJ2-5, with D unresolved. The CDR3 loop spans 14 amino acids. The V gene lost 5 bases and the J gene lost 2 bases, with 12 bases spanning the gap. In germline, CDR1 is MDHEN, CDR2 SYDVKM. CDR3 DNA: TGTGCCAGCAGTACCCGACGGCTACAAGAGACCCAGTACTTC. Protein: CASSTRRLQETQYF.

This clone appeared a few times. The chain links TRBV7-9 to TRBJ1-1; no definite D call. The CDR3 is 15 amino acids. Germline CDR1 and CDR2: SEHNR and FQNEAQ (reference sequence). Trimming took off 1 base at V and 0 bases at J, with 9 bases between the two ends. CDR3 region: CASSLVSTLNTEAFF. CDR3 sequence (DNA): TGTGCCAGCAGCTTAGTCTCCACCCTGAACACTGAAGCTTTCTTT.